The 30 T cell receptor beta chains given below trace back to one sample, sequenced in a study of graft-versus-host responses after intestinal transplantation. Libraries were prepared by immunoSEQ multiplex PCR; TCRdb keeps only in-frame clonotypes and omits some of them. Of 35,000 to 40,000 clones detected, around four fifths appear once; the ten largest clones hold 3.5%. The sample consisted of PBMCs, taken 1070 days after transplant. Receptor source: a human patient who received an intestinal transplant, so some T cells may come from the graft donor.

The genes are TRBV29-1 and TRBJ2-7; D gene ambiguous. CDR1 and CDR2 from the germline V gene are SQVTM and ANQGSEA. The CDR3 runs to 12 residues. V was pared by 1 base and J by 3 bases, with 7 bases between. CDR3 loop: CSVEAASYEQYF. CDR3 DNA: TGCAGCGTTGAAGCCGCTAGCTACGAGCAGTACTTC.

V usage is TRBV6-1 and J usage is TRBJ2-3; 8 bases align to TRBD2. Trimming cost V 1 base and J 1 base; bases outside gene matches: 4. The CDR3 consists of 16 residues. In germline, CDR1 is MNHNS, CDR2 SASEGT. The CDR3 DNA sequence: TGTGCCAGCAGTGAAGATGGCGGGAGGCGCACAGATACGCAGTATTTT. Translation: CASSEDGGRRTDTQYF.

V and J are TRBV6-5 and TRBJ1-4; D is unresolved. This CDR3 region has 14 residues. V lost 4 bases and J lost 7, with 13 bases in between. Germline CDR1 and CDR2: MNHEY and SVGAGI. The DNA for the CDR3 is TGTGCCAGCAGTTCAGGAGTCTTGGGTGAAAAACTGTTTTTT. Translating gives CASSSGVLGEKLFF.

This chain uses TRBV27 with TRBJ1-2, with 9 bases lining up with TRBD1. V lost 2 bases, J lost 3 bases, and 1 base stayed unmatched. The germline gives CDR1 MNHEY, CDR2 SMNVEV (reference sequence). This CDR3 region has 14 residues. CDR3 residues: CASSLGQGYYGYTF. As DNA, the CDR3 is TGTGCCAGCAGTTTAGGACAGGGGTACTATGGCTACACCTTC.

This chain uses TRBV6-1 with TRBJ2-1, with 12 bases identical to TRBD2. Per germline, CDR1 MNHNS and CDR2 SASEGT. The CDR3 extends over 13 amino acids. V shed 6 bases, J shed 9 bases, and the junction held 3 bases outside the gene matches. The CDR3 region has the DNA TGTGCCAGCAGCATGACTAGCGGGAGTGAGCAGTTCTTC. Translating gives CASSMTSGSEQFF.

The V and J genes are TRBV2 and TRBJ2-2; TRBD2 matches 11 bases. The V and J ends lost 6 bases and 7 bases, in that order; junction bases with no gene match: 10. Germline-derived CDR1 and CDR2 are SNHLY and FYNNEI. The CDR3 has 16 amino acids. The CDR3 protein is CASSGTSGFNGGELFF. CDR3 DNA: TGTGCCAGCAGCGGGACTAGCGGTTTCAACGGCGGGGAGCTGTTTTTT.

This chain links TRBV7-8 with TRBJ2-1; D gene uncertain. Germline V gene lookup returns CDR1 SGHVS and CDR2 FQNEAQ. The CDR3 extends over 14 amino acids. Trimming took off 2 bases at V and 6 bases at J, with 11 bases between the two ends. The CDR3 region is CASSLKRLGNEQFF. As DNA, the CDR3 is TGTGCCAGCAGCTTAAAACGGTTGGGCAATGAGCAGTTCTTC. Filled out from reference TRBV7-8 and TRBJ2-1, the complete variable domain reads GAGVSQSPRYKVAKRGQDVALRCDPISGHVSLFWYQQALGQGPEFLTYFQNEAQLDKSGLPSDRFFAERPEGSVSTLKIQRTQQEDSAVYLCASSLKRLGNEQFFGPGTRLTVL.

The V and J genes are TRBV11-2 and TRBJ2-7; 13 bases match TRBD2. The V gene end was trimmed by 5 bases and the J gene end by 0 bases; junction bases not matched to a gene: 7. The CDR3 totals 17 residues. Looked up from germline, CDR1 is SGHAT and CDR2 is FQNNGV. The DNA of the CDR3 is TGTGCCAGCAGCCCTACACGGACTAGCGGGAGCTCCTACGAGCAGTACTTC. Protein: CASSPTRTSGSSYEQYF.

This clone was recorded once. V and J are TRBV11-3 and TRBJ1-1; D is uncertain. The CDR3 contains 16 residues. V lost 3 bases to trimming and J lost 7 bases, with 21 bases between them. Looked up from germline, CDR1 is SGHNT and CDR2 is YENEEA. The CDR3 nucleotides are TGTGCCAGCAGCTTTAAGCATCAAGGGCAGCAGCATGAAGCTTTCTTT. Translated: CASSFKHQGQQHEAFF. Full variable domain (missing parts from reference TRBV11-3 and TRBJ1-1): EAGVVQSPRYKIIEKKQPVAFWCNPISGHNTLYWYLQNLGQGPELLIRYENEEAVDDSQLPKDRFSAERLKGVDSTLKIQPAELGDSAVYLCASSFKHQGQQHEAFFGQGTRLTVV.

The chain links TRBV9 to TRBJ2-5; 10 bases are a match to TRBD2. Judging by the DNA end, TRBJ2-7 fits better; the J call may be wrong. The germline CDR1 and CDR2 sequences are SGDLS and YYNGEE. This CDR3 region has 14 residues. The CDR3 region has the DNA TGTGCCAGCACCCCTGCTAGCGGGAGTCTCGAGCAGTACTTC. As protein: CASTPASGSLEQYF.

This chain uses TRBV7-9 with TRBJ2-5; D call uncertain. The germline V and J ends were trimmed by 5 bases and 6 bases, with 13 bases remaining between them. The CDR3 covers 13 residues. Germline CDR1 and CDR2: SEHNR and FQNEAQ (reference sequence). The DNA of the CDR3 is TGTGCCAGCAGCCCCCGCGGTCAACAGACCCAGTACTTC. Translation gives CASSPRGQQTQYF.

This clone has a handful of counts. CDR3 coding DNA: TGTGCCAGCAGCTCCCCCCCTCGGGAGACCCAGTACTTC. As protein: CASSSPPRETQYF. This chain uses TRBV7-6 with TRBJ2-5, with D unclear. V lost 4 bases, J lost 5 bases, and 11 bases lay in between. CDR1 is SGHVS, CDR2 FNYEAQ, per germline. The CDR3 is made up of 13 amino acids.

The chain has TRBV7-9 and TRBJ2-1; D gene unclear. V lost 9 bases, J lost 7 bases, and 13 bases lay in between. Germline lookup yields CDR1 SEHNR and CDR2 FQNEAQ (reference sequence). The CDR3 is 12 amino acids. The CDR3 DNA sequence: TGTGCCAGTGCACCAAACTTGAATGAGCAGTTCTTC. It specifies CASAPNLNEQFF.

This rearrangement joins TRBV5-4 to TRBJ2-1, with 10 nucleotides matching TRBD2. Germline trimming cut 4 bases from V and 0 bases from J; bases unmatched to any gene: 1. Germline V gene sequence: CDR1 SGHNT, CDR2 YYREEE (reference sequence). CDR3 length: 15 residues. The CDR3 DNA reads as TGTGCCAGCAGCACTAGCGGGATCTCCTACAATGAGCAGTTCTTC. It encodes CASSTSGISYNEQFF.

The genes are TRBV5-6 and TRBJ1-2; 8 bases are shared with TRBD1. CDR3 length: 14 amino acids. V shed 0 bases and J 4 bases; nucleotides not matched to a gene: 2. Germline CDR1 is SGHDT and CDR2 is YYEEEE. CDR3 amino acids: CASSLGTGFYGYTF. The CDR3 DNA reads TGTGCCAGCAGCTTGGGGACAGGGTTCTATGGCTACACCTTC.

The chain links TRBV9 to TRBJ1-2; D uncertain. Germline V gives CDR1 SGDLS, CDR2 YYNGEE. Trimming took off 3 bases at V and 4 bases at J, with 10 bases between the two ends. This CDR3 contains 13 residues. CDR3 in DNA: TGTGCCAGCAGCGAAAACGGGTTCTATGGCTACACCTTC. The encoded protein is CASSENGFYGYTF.

The chain combines TRBV9 with TRBJ2-5; TRBD2 matches at 10 bases. CDR3 length: 15 residues. J was trimmed by 2 bases and V by 0 bases; bases with no gene match: 1. Germline CDR1 and CDR2: SGDLS and YYNGEE. The CDR3, as DNA: TGTGCCAGCAGCGTAGGGACTAGCGGACAAGAGACCCAGTACTTC. It yields the protein CASSVGTSGQETQYF. The full variable domain, its missing parts supplied by reference TRBV9 and TRBJ2-5, is DSGVTQTPKHLITATGQRVTLRCSPRSGDLSVYWYQQSLDQGLQFLIQYYNGEERAKGNILERFSAQQFPDLHSELNLSSLELGDSALYFCASSVGTSGQETQYFGPGTRLLVL.

V is TRBV30 and J is TRBJ2-7; 7 bases line up with TRBD1. Germline CDR1 reads GTSNPN; CDR2 reads SVGIG (reference sequence). CDR3 size: 13 residues. The V segment lost 3 bases and the J segment 6 bases; nucleotides outside the gene matches: 8. CDR3 sequence reads: CAWREQGITEQYF. CDR3 in DNA: TGTGCCTGGAGGGAACAGGGGATTACCGAGCAGTACTTC.

The chain is built from TRBV5-6 and TRBJ2-7; 9 nucleotides agree with TRBD1. The V gene's germline CDR1 is SGHDT and CDR2 YYEEEE. The trim removed 8 bases at V and 1 base at J, leaving 1 base unmatched. This CDR3 spans 12 amino acids. The CDR3 loop reads CASGTGSYEQYF. In DNA form, the CDR3 reads TGTGCCAGTGGGACAGGGTCCTACGAGCAGTACTTC. Complete variable domain (other parts from reference TRBV5-6 and TRBJ2-7): DAGVTQSPTHLIKTRGQQVTLRCSPKSGHDTVSWYQQALGQGPQFIFQYYEEEERQRGNFPDRFSGHQFPNYSSELNVNALLLGDSALYLCASGTGSYEQYFGPGTRLTVT.

The chain employs TRBV19 and TRBJ2-7; D unclear. This CDR3 is 12 amino acids long. Trimming removed 4 bases from V and 2 bases from J, with 6 bases in between. From germline, CDR1 is LNHDA and CDR2 SQIVND (reference sequence). The CDR3 loop reads CASSSPTYEQYF. The DNA for the CDR3 is TGTGCCAGTAGTAGCCCAACCTACGAGCAGTACTTC.

This clone was seen once. The chain uses TRBV6-5 and TRBJ2-7; D call uncertain. Trimming removed 4 bases from V and 5 bases from J, with 9 bases in between. The CDR3 totals 12 residues. The germline V gene has CDR1 MNHEY and CDR2 SVGAGI. The CDR3 region is CASSSLIDEQYF. The CDR3 DNA reads as TGTGCCAGCAGTTCCCTGATAGACGAGCAGTACTTC.

The chain has TRBV28 and TRBJ1-2, with 8 bases fitting TRBD1. Per the germline V gene, CDR1 is MDHEN and CDR2 is SYDVKM. This CDR3 is 13 amino acids long. Trimming took 8 bases from V and 0 from J; bases not matched to a gene: 2. The DNA for the CDR3 is TGTGCCAGCCAGGGGGCGCCTAACTATGGCTACACCTTC. Residues: CASQGAPNYGYTF.

This chain joins TRBV18 and TRBJ2-3; TRBD1 aligns across 8 bases. Germline CDR1 reads KGHSH; CDR2 reads LQKENI. Trimming cost V 8 bases and J 5 bases; bases outside gene matches: 12. CDR3 size: 15 residues. CDR3 bases: TGTGCCAGCCGTACCGGGACAGGAATCGAAGATACGCAGTATTTT. Translating it yields CASRTGTGIEDTQYF.

This clone occurred once. J is TRBJ2-3 and V is TRBV13, with unresolved D. The V end lost 5 bases, the J end lost 6 bases, and 15 bases lay between the germline ends. Germline values: CDR1 PRHDT, CDR2 FYEKMQ (reference sequence). This CDR3 spans 14 amino acids. The CDR3 region has the DNA TGTGCCAGCAGCCGTGGGCTGGACGTGGATACGCAGTATTTT. Translated, it gives CASSRGLDVDTQYF.

The chain is built from TRBV18 and TRBJ2-3; 13 bases fit TRBD2. The length of the CDR3 is 18 residues. V shed 3 bases, J shed 2 bases, and the junction held 8 bases outside the gene matches. The germline CDR1 and CDR2 sequences are KGHSH and LQKENI. The chain's CDR3 is CASSPRLAGGLNTDTQYF. The CDR3 DNA is TGTGCCAGCTCACCCCGACTAGCGGGGGGCCTCAACACAGATACGCAGTATTTT.

The gene calls are TRBV18 and TRBJ1-4, with 9 positions matching TRBD1. The trim removed 6 bases at V and 8 bases at J, leaving 7 bases unmatched. Germline CDR1 and CDR2: KGHSH and LQKENI. The CDR3 runs 14 residues. CDR3 DNA: TGTGCCAGCTCGCCGCGACAGGGGGTGGAAAAACTGTTTTTT. It encodes CASSPRQGVEKLFF.

The chain has TRBV9 and TRBJ2-7; D unclear. Deletions cut 4 bases from V and 2 bases from J, with 13 bases between. CDR3 size: 14 residues. CDR1 and CDR2 from the germline V gene are SGDLS and YYNGEE. The CDR3 reads CASSPREAPYEQYF. The CDR3 bases are TGTGCCAGCAGCCCCCGCGAGGCCCCCTACGAGCAGTACTTC.

This chain connects TRBV21-1 to TRBJ1-2. TRBV21-1 is an annotated pseudogene. The length of the CDR3 is 14 residues. The CDR3 spells CASSSTDNDYGYTF. In nucleotides, the CDR3 is TGTGCCAGCAGCTCGACCGATAACGACTATGGCTACACCTTC.

This clone appeared a few times. This rearrangement joins TRBV6-5 to TRBJ1-5; no reliable D call. Germline CDR1 MNHEY, CDR2 SVGAGI. V was shortened by 0 bases and J by 0 bases, with 6 bases between the two germline ends. The CDR3 is 15 residues long. The CDR3 coding sequence is TGTGCCAGCAGTTACTCGGCAGCTAGCAATCAGCCCCAGCATTTT. Protein: CASSYSAASNQPQHF.

About this clone: The same CDR3 can be traced to other DNA sequences in this sample. This chain connects TRBV7-9 to TRBJ2-2; D gene ambiguous. Looked up from germline, CDR1 is SEHNR and CDR2 is FQNEAQ (reference sequence). Trimming left V 8 bases short and J 6 bases short, with 7 bases between. The length of the CDR3 is 11 residues. The CDR3 DNA is TGTGCCAGCTCCGTGGCCGGGGAGCTGTTTTTT. It is translated as CASSVAGELFF. The full variable domain, rest sourced from reference TRBV7-9 and TRBJ2-2, is DTGVSQNPRHKITKRGQNVTFRCDPISEHNRLYWYRQTLGQGPEFLTYFQNEAQLEKSRLLSDRFSAERPKGSFSTLEIQRTEQGDSAMYLCASSVAGELFFGEGSRLTVL.